This T cell receptor beta chain was captured by sequencing in a study of CD8 T cells in ankylosing spondylitis. Study results and limitations: What appeared characteristic of ankylosing spondylitis blood was a TCR beta motif of eight highly homologous variants.

Germline loops: CDR1 MNHNS, CDR2 SASEGT. The CDR3 is made up of 14 amino acids. V lost 6 bases, J lost 4 bases, and 7 bases stayed unmatched. Worth noting for this clonotype: Its antigen remains unknown.

TCRdb called the 5' RACE reads again in MiXCR, with one record for every CDR3 protein. In the table there are about 330,000 distinct CDR3 sequences, 6.5% to 10% of which are singletons. The source of this sequence is a male donor with ankylosing spondylitis. V gene TRBV6-1 combines with J gene TRBJ2-3, with 7 bases aligning to TRBD1. Material for sequencing was blood, either unsorted or a sorted T cell fraction (not recorded which). The CDR3 DNA follows: TGTGCCAGCAGGCAACAGGGGTTCCCAGATACGCAGTATTTT. It specifies CASRQQGFPDTQYF.